These 14 T cell receptor beta chains were all obtained from the same sample, sequenced in a study of blood T cell repertoires in COVID-19. The data were produced by immunoSEQ multiplex PCR, yet TCRdb's version contains in-frame clones alone and is incomplete. The repertoire holds about 160,000 clones, with approximately 86% as singletons. Sample: PBMCs or T cells enriched from blood (not recorded which). These receptors came from a man in his 60s who had recovered from COVID-19.

The sample holds a few counts of this clone. The chain joins TRBV27 to TRBJ2-7; maybe TRBD1 (5 bases). The V end lost 5 bases, the J end lost 0 bases, and 11 bases lay between the germline ends. This CDR3 region has 14 residues. The V gene's germline CDR1 is MNHEY and CDR2 SMNVEV (reference sequence). In DNA, the CDR3 is TGTGCCAGCAGTATTCACAGGAACTCCTACGAGCAGTACTTC. It codes for CASSIHRNSYEQYF.

This clone was seen only a few times. The chain links TRBV23-1 to TRBJ2-7; D is unresolved. TRBV23-1 is known as an ORF, though its function is uncertain. CDR3 length equals 15 residues. Trimming removed 0 bases from V and 4 bases from J, with 13 bases in between. This CDR3 is CASSQSSDTTYEQYF. CDR3 DNA sequence: TGCGCCAGCAGTCAATCGTCCGACACCACGTACGAGCAGTACTTC.

The rearrangement links TRBV10-2 to TRBJ2-7; D perhaps matches TRBD1 (6 bases). The CDR3 sequence is 17 residues long. Germline loops: CDR1 WSHSY, CDR2 SAAADI. V dropped 5 bases and J dropped 5 bases, with 25 bases sitting between them. This CDR3 reads CASSRNRPGHQRNEQYF. The CDR3 bases are TGCGCCAGCAGTAGAAACCGCCCGGGACACCAACGGAACGAGCAGTACTTC.

This rearrangement joins TRBV27 to TRBJ2-1, with 9 nucleotides matching TRBD2. The CDR3 has 13 amino acids. V dropped 3 bases and J dropped 9; count of bases not matched to a gene: 3. Looked up from germline, CDR1 is MNHEY and CDR2 is SMNVEV (reference sequence). The CDR3 sequence: CASSFSGSREQFF. The CDR3 DNA reads as TGTGCCAGCAGTTTTAGCGGGAGTCGTGAGCAGTTCTTC.

This clone has more than one count but fewer than ten. The gene calls are TRBV7-2 and TRBJ1-4, with D perhaps matching TRBD1 (5 bases). The CDR3 is 15 amino acids. Trimming removed 5 bases at V and 7 bases at J, with 17 bases between. CDR1 and CDR2 (germline): SGHTA, FQGNSA. The CDR3 DNA is TGTGCCAGCAGCGTCACAGGTGGAAGAGGTGAAAAACTGTTTTTT. As protein: CASSVTGGRGEKLFF.

V is TRBV12-2 and J is TRBJ1-1; no DNA check was done on the table's D call, TRBD1. TRBV12-2 is tagged as a pseudogene. The CDR3 has 18 residues. For the CDR3, the DNA is TGTGCAAGTCGCTTAGTATCCGACAGGGGGGATATGAACACTGAAGCTTTCTTT. It specifies CASRLVSDRGDMNTEAFF.

The genes are TRBV5-6 and TRBJ1-5; 10 bases agree with TRBD1. Germline trimming cut 0 bases from V and 2 bases from J; bases unmatched to any gene: 8. This CDR3 region has 18 residues. Germline V CDR1 and CDR2: SGHDT, YYEEEE. CDR3 bases: TGTGCCAGCAGCTTGGGGGGACAGGGGATTGTAGGCAATCAGCCCCAGCATTTT. Translating it yields CASSLGGQGIVGNQPQHF.

The V and J genes are TRBV27 and TRBJ2-2; D not certain. CDR1 is MNHEY and CDR2 is SMNVEV in the germline V gene (reference sequence). The CDR3 length is 16 residues. The V gene lost 2 bases and the J gene lost 6 bases, with 16 bases spanning the gap. In DNA form, the CDR3 reads TGTGCCAGCAGTTTAGGTTCGGCAGGCTTTCCCGGGGAGCTGTTTTTT. Its protein is CASSLGSAGFPGELFF.

This clone was counted only a few times. This chain links TRBV6-4 with TRBJ1-6; TRBD1 matches 8 bases. The CDR3 has 15 residues. Germline values: CDR1 MRHNA, CDR2 SNTAGT. J lost 5 bases, V lost 3 bases, and 3 bases had no gene match. CDR3 nucleotides: TGTGCCAGCAGTGAAGGGACAGGCGATAATTCACCCCTCCACTTT. The encoded protein is CASSEGTGDNSPLHF.

The chain recombines TRBV27 with TRBJ1-5, with TRBD1 matching 10 bases. The CDR3 covers 15 residues. Trimming removed 0 bases from V and 6 bases from J; junction bases left unmatched: 2. CDR1 MNHEY and CDR2 SMNVEV come from the germline V gene (reference sequence). The DNA of the CDR3 is TGTGCCAGCAGTTTATCCTGGACAGGGGGTCAGCCCCAGCATTTT. Its protein product is CASSLSWTGGQPQHF.

The chain joins TRBV28 to TRBJ2-4; TRBD2 agrees at 7 bases. Germline values: CDR1 MDHEN, CDR2 SYDVKM. The V and J ends lost 6 bases and 1 base, in that order; junction bases with no gene match: 9. The CDR3 contains 16 residues. The CDR3: CASRGSGVEAKNIQYF. The CDR3 nucleotides read TGTGCCAGCAGGGGGAGCGGGGTGGAGGCCAAAAACATTCAGTACTTC.

Regarding this clone: A much more abundant neighbour one base away suggests this may be a read error. In DNA, the CDR3 is TGTGCCAGCAGGCCGGGACAGAATTCACCCCTCCACTTT. It encodes CASRPGQNSPLHF. The V and J genes are TRBV28 and TRBJ1-6; 7 bases match TRBD1. From germline, CDR1 is MDHEN and CDR2 SYDVKM. CDR3 size: 13 residues. After removal of 6 bases from V and 7 bases from J, the junction contained 3 bases not matched to a gene.

The chain couples TRBV7-8 to TRBJ2-7; D is possibly TRBD2 (5 bases). Per germline, CDR1 SGHVS and CDR2 FQNEAQ. The V gene lost 5 bases and the J gene lost 1 base, with 9 bases spanning the gap. The CDR3 runs to 13 residues. The CDR3 DNA reads TGTGCCAGCAGCCGACGGGAATCCTACGAGCAGTACTTC. Protein product: CASSRRESYEQYF.

The V and J genes are TRBV5-8 and TRBJ2-1, with 7 bases that match TRBD2. The CDR3 extends over 15 amino acids. Germline CDR1 SGHTS, CDR2 YDEGEE. Unmatched junction bases numbered 9, after V lost 2 bases and J lost 7 bases. The CDR3 sequence: CASSFRGGRGNEQFF. CDR3 bases: TGTGCCAGCAGCTTCCGAGGCGGGAGAGGAAATGAGCAGTTCTTC.